This T cell receptor beta chain is drawn from a study of blood T cell repertoires in COVID-19. Using immunoSEQ multiplex PCR, the repertoire was profiled, and TCRdb retains in-frame clones only, with some absent. This table holds more than 85,000 clones, roughly 82% found once. The junction had 7 bases not matched to a gene; V was cut back by 5 bases and J by 5 bases. Germline CDR1 MNHEY, CDR2 SMNVEV (reference sequence). This CDR3 comprises 17 residues. The sequence was obtained from an older woman with acute or convalescent COVID-19. The material sequenced was peripheral blood. The rearrangement joins TRBV27 to TRBJ1-6; 12 nucleotides agree with TRBD1. The CDR3 region has the DNA TGTGCCAGCAGTCTCACTGGGACAGGGGGCAATAATTCACCCCTCCACTTT. Amino acid sequence: CASSLTGTGGNNSPLHF.